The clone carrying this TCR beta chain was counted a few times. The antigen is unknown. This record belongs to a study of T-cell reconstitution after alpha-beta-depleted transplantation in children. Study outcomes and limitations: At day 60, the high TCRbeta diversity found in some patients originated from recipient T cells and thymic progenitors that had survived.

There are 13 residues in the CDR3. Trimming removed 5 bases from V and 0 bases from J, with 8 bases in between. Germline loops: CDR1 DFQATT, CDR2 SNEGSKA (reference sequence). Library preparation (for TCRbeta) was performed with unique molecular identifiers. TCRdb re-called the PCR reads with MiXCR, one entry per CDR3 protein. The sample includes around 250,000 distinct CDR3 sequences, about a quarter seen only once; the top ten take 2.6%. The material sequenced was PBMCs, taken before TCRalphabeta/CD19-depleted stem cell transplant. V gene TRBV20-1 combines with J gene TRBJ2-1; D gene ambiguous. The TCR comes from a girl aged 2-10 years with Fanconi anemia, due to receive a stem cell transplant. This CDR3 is CSAPGLSYNEQFF. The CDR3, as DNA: TGCAGTGCTCCGGGTCTCTCCTACAATGAGCAGTTCTTC.